This entry features one TCR beta chain sequence. Its antigen is as yet unknown. These data come from a study of post-analysis software for immune sequencing data. As for the study in general: As for disease course, relapsing-remitting, secondary progressive and progressive-relapsing multiple sclerosis were all included. General study results and limits: Batch-matched samples strongly co-clustered by F measure. The study found significantly lower normalized Chao1 diversity in multiple sclerosis patients than in controls. TRBV5-6, TRBV5-1 and TRBV20-1 were among several TRBV segments more frequent in patients than controls.

CDR1 and CDR2 from the germline V gene are LGHNA and YNFKEQ. This CDR3 has 13 amino acids. V trimming: 10 bases; J trimming: 0 bases; junction bases outside the gene matches: 4. Unique molecular identifiers were carried by the TCR beta cDNA libraries. T cells, about 0.9 to 11 million of them, yielded roughly 550,000 cDNA molecules. TCRdb used MiXCR to reprocess the PCR reads, holding one entry per CDR3 protein. Counted here are 350,000 to 500,000 distinct CDR3 sequences, more than 30% occurring once; the ten biggest clones make up around 8%. This receptor was obtained from a girl aged 2 to 10 with multiple sclerosis. The V gene is TRBV4-2, the J gene TRBJ1-2, with 8 bases fitting TRBD1. Source material: blood. CDR3 sequence reads: CATSDRANYGYTF. The CDR3 nucleotides are TGTGCCACCTCGGACAGGGCTAACTATGGCTACACCTTC.